The 21 T cell receptor beta chains in this list originate from one sample, sequenced in a study of blood T cell repertoires in COVID-19. The assay was immunoSEQ multiplex PCR, and TCRdb's table has in-frame clones only and misses some. The table shows about 230,000 clones, with 85% to 90% occurring only once. The material sequenced was PBMCs or T cells enriched from blood (not recorded which). These receptors all come from a woman in her 30s with acute COVID-19.

This clone was observed a few times. The chain uses TRBV3-1 (or the pseudogene TRBV3-2) and TRBJ2-5, with D unresolved. CDR1 and CDR2 from the germline V gene are LGHDT and YNNKEL (reference sequence). The length of the CDR3 is 14 residues. V was pared by 1 base and J by 5 bases, with 11 bases between. CDR3 amino acids: CASSQGPTLETQYF. CDR3 in DNA: TGTGCCAGCAGCCAAGGACCGACTCTGGAGACCCAGTACTTC.

This chain uses TRBV7-9 with TRBJ1-6; D remains unclear. V was pared by 7 bases and J by 0 bases, with 16 bases between. The CDR3 contains 17 residues. CDR1 is SEHNR and CDR2 is FQNEAQ in the germline V gene (reference sequence). CDR3 in DNA: TGTGCCAGCATCGCACCGGCGGAGAGCTCCTATAATTCACCCCTCCACTTT. Translation: CASIAPAESSYNSPLHF.

CDR3 DNA: TGTGCCATCGGACAGGACACCTATGGCTACACCTTC. Translating it yields CAIGQDTYGYTF. The chain couples TRBV10-3 to TRBJ1-2; 7 nucleotides align to TRBD1. J gave up 4 bases and V 8 bases, and 4 bases lay outside the gene matches. The CDR3 totals 12 residues. Germline-derived CDR1 and CDR2 are ENHRY and SYGVKD.

The chain is built from TRBV24-1 and TRBJ1-3; D may be TRBD1 (5 bases). Germline CDR1 and CDR2: KGHDR and SFDVKD. This CDR3 spans 16 amino acids. The V gene lost 4 bases and the J gene lost 1 base, with 13 bases spanning the gap. Here the CDR3 reads CATSDDSEYSGNTIYF. The CDR3 nucleotides are TGTGCCACCAGTGACGACAGTGAATATTCTGGAAACACCATATATTTT.

The rearrangement uses TRBV19 and TRBJ1-2; no firm D call. CDR3 size: 12 residues. Per the germline V gene, CDR1 is LNHDA and CDR2 is SQIVND (reference sequence). Trimming stripped 5 bases from V and 6 bases from J, with 10 bases between. The CDR3 loop reads CASSAGLDGYTF. For the CDR3, the DNA is TGTGCCAGTAGTGCAGGCCTCGATGGCTACACCTTC.

This clone has a handful of counts. The V call is TRBV19, the J call TRBJ2-5; 8 nucleotides line up with TRBD1. The CDR3 sequence is 15 residues long. V lost 9 bases to trimming and J lost 4 bases; unmatched junction nucleotides: 13. Germline V gene lookup returns CDR1 LNHDA and CDR2 SQIVND (reference sequence). CDR3 DNA: TGTGCCAGCAGTCCTCGGACAGGGATCGGAGAGACCCAGTACTTC. This translates into CASSPRTGIGETQYF. Complete variable domain (other parts from reference TRBV19 and TRBJ2-5): DGGITQSPKYLFRKEGQNVTLSCEQNLNHDAMYWYRQDPGQGLRLIYYSQIVNDFQKGDIAEGYSVSREKKESFPLTVTSAQKNPTAFYLCASSPRTGIGETQYFGPGTRLLVL.

CDR3 coding DNA: TGTGCCAGCAGCTTCGTCTCTCAAGAGACCCAGTACTTC. This translates into CASSFVSQETQYF. The chain joins TRBV11-2 to TRBJ2-5; D is ambiguous. Germline CDR1 and CDR2: SGHAT and FQNNGV. The V end lost 3 bases, the J end lost 2 bases, and 7 bases lay between the germline ends. The CDR3 sequence is 13 residues long.

The chain joins TRBV5-4 to TRBJ1-4; weak D call: TRBD1 (6 bases). Germline V gene data show CDR1 as SGHNT and CDR2 as YYREEE (reference sequence). The CDR3 sequence is 15 residues long. The germline V and J ends were trimmed by 4 bases and 7 bases, with 17 bases remaining between them. The CDR3 DNA is TGTGCCAGCAGCCGAGCCAGGGGAACGGTTGAAAAACTGTTTTTT. Its protein product is CASSRARGTVEKLFF.

The V and J genes are TRBV30 and TRBJ2-1; 7 bases align to TRBD2. Germline CDR1 GTSNPN, CDR2 SVGIG (reference sequence). The CDR3 is made up of 13 amino acids. With 1 base clipped from V and 8 bases from J, the junction kept 5 bases outside the gene matches. The CDR3 protein is CAWSAGGNDEQFF. In DNA, the CDR3 is TGTGCCTGGAGTGCGGGGGGAAATGATGAGCAGTTCTTC. Complete variable domain (other parts from reference TRBV30 and TRBJ2-1): SQTIHQWPATLVQPVGSPLSLECTVEGTSNPNLYWYRQAAGRGLQLLFYSVGIGQISSEVPQNLSASRPQDRQFILSSKKLLLSDSGFYLCAWSAGGNDEQFFGPGTRLTVL.

The rearrangement links TRBV3-1 (or the pseudogene TRBV3-2) to TRBJ2-7, with D unresolved. V lost 5 bases and J 4 bases, leaving 6 bases between the germline ends. Germline CDR1 is LGHDT and CDR2 is YNNKEL (reference sequence). The CDR3 has 11 residues. CDR3 in amino acids: CASSMSYEQYF. For the CDR3, the DNA is TGTGCCAGCAGCATGAGTTACGAGCAGTACTTC.

The rearrangement joins TRBV6-2 or TRBV6-3 to TRBJ2-7, with a weak D call TRBD1 (7 bases). This CDR3 contains 13 residues. Trimming took off 5 bases at V and 5 bases at J, with 13 bases between the two ends. Germline V gene lookup returns CDR1 MNHEY and CDR2 SVGEGT. The CDR3 DNA is TGTGCCAGCAGTCCAGGGGGGATCCACGAGCAGTACTTC. This codes for CASSPGGIHEQYF.

The chain employs TRBV9 and TRBJ2-2; D is uncertain. The V end was cut by 0 bases, the J end by 4 bases, with 7 bases between. The CDR3 length is 14 residues. In germline, CDR1 is SGDLS, CDR2 YYNGEE. The DNA for the CDR3 is TGTGCCAGCAGCGTAGCTAGTAGCACCGGGGAGCTGTTTTTT. Encoded protein: CASSVASSTGELFF.

This clone has just one count. The chain uses TRBV5-4 and TRBJ2-7, with 12 bases that match TRBD2. The CDR3 totals 15 residues. V gave up 4 bases and J gave up 0 bases; unmatched junction bases: 2. Germline lookup yields CDR1 SGHNT and CDR2 YYREEE (reference sequence). CDR3 nucleotide sequence: TGTGCCAGCAGCCGGACTAGCGGGACCTCCTACGAGCAGTACTTC. This encodes CASSRTSGTSYEQYF.

The gene calls are TRBV27 and TRBJ2-7; 7 bases are a match to TRBD2. CDR1 and CDR2 from the germline V gene are MNHEY and SMNVEV (reference sequence). The CDR3 extends over 16 amino acids. V lost 2 bases, J lost 1 base, and 8 bases stayed unmatched. The CDR3 reads CASSLRASGSSYEQYF. The CDR3 region has the DNA TGTGCCAGCAGTTTACGGGCTAGCGGTAGTTCCTACGAGCAGTACTTC.

The CDR3 protein is CASSQSPPKGVGGNTIYF. CDR3 nucleotides: TGTGCCAGCAGCCAATCCCCCCCTAAGGGGGTTGGAGGAAACACCATATATTTT. V and J are TRBV3-1 (or the pseudogene TRBV3-2) and TRBJ1-3, with D maybe TRBD1 (6 bases). The CDR3 is 18 amino acids. Looked up from germline, CDR1 is LGHDT and CDR2 is YNNKEL (reference sequence). V was trimmed by 2 bases and J by 4 bases, leaving 21 bases between them.

A few counts support this clone. J is TRBJ1-1 and V is TRBV6-2 or TRBV6-3; TRBD1 aligns across 10 bases. The CDR3 extends over 16 amino acids. V trimming: 2 bases; J trimming: 1 base; junction bases outside the gene matches: 4. Germline V lookup: CDR1 MNHEY, CDR2 SVGEGT. The CDR3 nucleotides read TGTGCCAGCAGTTACAGGACAGGGGGAGGGAACACTGAAGCTTTCTTT. Translated: CASSYRTGGGNTEAFF.

The chain recombines TRBV25-1 with TRBJ1-1; D gene uncertain. This CDR3 region has 13 residues. Looked up from germline, CDR1 is MGHDK and CDR2 is SYGVNS. V was trimmed by 7 bases and J by 0 bases, leaving 9 bases between them. Here the CDR3 reads CASTAGLNTEAFF. CDR3 coding DNA: TGTGCCAGCACTGCAGGTTTGAACACTGAAGCTTTCTTT.

The chain has TRBV7-2 and TRBJ2-1, with 12 bases aligning to TRBD2. After removal of 3 bases from V and 7 bases from J, the junction contained 10 bases not matched to a gene. The CDR3 loop spans 17 amino acids. Germline CDR1 reads SGHTA; CDR2 reads FQGNSA. CDR3 sequence: CASSLAGLAGGRNEQFF. DNA of the CDR3: TGTGCCAGCAGCTTGGCCGGCCTAGCGGGGGGGCGGAATGAGCAGTTCTTC.

V is TRBV7-9 and J is TRBJ1-1; D is uncertain. The CDR3 is made up of 14 amino acids. CDR1 and CDR2 from the germline V gene are SEHNR and FQNEAQ (reference sequence). V lost 2 bases, J lost 0 bases, and 7 bases lay in between. CDR3 nucleotide sequence: TGTGCCAGCAGCTTAAACAGCCTGAACACTGAAGCTTTCTTT. This encodes CASSLNSLNTEAFF. Full variable domain (remainder filled in from reference TRBV7-9 and TRBJ1-1): DTGVSQNPRHKITKRGQNVTFRCDPISEHNRLYWYRQTLGQGPEFLTYFQNEAQLEKSRLLSDRFSAERPKGSFSTLEIQRTEQGDSAMYLCASSLNSLNTEAFFGQGTRLTVV.

J is TRBJ2-3 and V is TRBV5-1, with D unresolved. The germline CDR1 and CDR2 sequences are SGHRS and YFSETQ. This CDR3 region has 13 residues. V was trimmed by 0 bases and J by 6 bases, leaving 8 bases between them. The CDR3 nucleotides are TGCGCCAGCAGCTTGGACGGGTTCGATACGCAGTATTTT. Encoded protein: CASSLDGFDTQYF.

This chain joins TRBV24-1 and TRBJ2-3; 9 nucleotides agree with TRBD2. V shed 3 bases, J shed 0 bases, and the junction held 6 bases outside the gene matches. This CDR3 spans 17 amino acids. CDR1 KGHDR and CDR2 SFDVKD come from the germline V gene. The CDR3 region is CATSDPPTSGSTDTQYF. The DNA of the CDR3 is TGTGCCACCAGTGATCCCCCGACTAGCGGAAGCACAGATACGCAGTATTTT.